This T cell receptor (beta chain) came from a study of blood T cell repertoires in COVID-19. In the study overall: T cells, B-cell-depleted T cells, or PBMCs provided the cDNA or gDNA that served as material.

Original data processing: Nucleated cell counts were estimated from reference gene primer amplification. Profiled with immunoSEQ multiplex PCR; TCRdb holds only in-frame clones, not every one. Clonal size and the V and J genes are those of that table, whereas D and trimming came from the DNA. The table lists 350,000 to 400,000 clones, 90% to 95% of them singletons. The V end lost 5 bases, the J end lost 6 bases, and 25 bases lay between the germline ends. Germline CDR1 SGHAT, CDR2 FQNNGV. The CDR3 sequence is 17 residues long. The participants were between roughly 18 and 100 years old and came from 20 to 30 US areas.

The V gene is TRBV11-2, the J gene TRBJ1-2; D gene ambiguous. The receptor was derived from a woman between 40 and 55 years old who had been exposed to COVID-19. The sequenced sample was PBMCs or T cells enriched from blood (not recorded which). The chain's CDR3 is CASSNGGSLTIGDGYTF. The CDR3 region has the DNA TGTGCCAGCAGCAACGGAGGGTCCCTGACGATAGGAGATGGCTACACCTTC.